The 26 T cell receptor beta chains reported below all come from one sample, sequenced in a study of vaccination effects on CD4 cells after COVID-19. Using immunoSEQ multiplex PCR, the repertoire was profiled, and TCRdb retains in-frame clones only, with some absent. The sample shows 14,000 or so clones, 80% of them seen only once. Expansion with viral peptide pools was applied to antigen-specific CD4+ T cells by the ViraFEST assay prior to sequencing. Culture proceeded for nine to eleven days, and CD4+ T cells were then isolated. The person had PCR-confirmed SARS-CoV-2 infection between March and December 2020. Either the mRNA-1273 or the BNT162b2 vaccine was given to participants as two doses. These receptors are not linked to any known antigen. The sample was CD4+ T cells from PBMCs cultured with SARS-CoV-2 spike peptides, taken after COVID-19 vaccination. The receptors were sampled from a human donor who had a prior SARS-CoV-2 infection.

J is TRBJ2-2 and V is TRBV14, with a weak D call TRBD1 (6 bases). V lost 4 bases to trimming and J lost 1 base, with 7 bases between them. The germline V gene has CDR1 SGHDN and CDR2 FVKESK. The CDR3 has 14 amino acids. Here the CDR3 reads CASSLGQNTGELFF. The CDR3 coding sequence is TGTGCCAGCAGCCTGGGACAGAACACCGGGGAGCTGTTTTTT.

The chain uses TRBV7-2 and TRBJ2-3; TRBD2 is a possible D gene (6 bases). Trimming removed 7 bases at V and 1 base at J, with 12 bases between. This CDR3 has 14 amino acids. The germline CDR1 and CDR2 sequences are SGHTA and FQGNSA. As DNA, the CDR3 is TGTGCCAGCACGGGACTGGTTGGCACAGATACGCAGTATTTT. Protein sequence: CASTGLVGTDTQYF. The whole variable domain, remainder taken from reference TRBV7-2 and TRBJ2-3, is GAGVSQSPSNKVTEKGKDVELRCDPISGHTALYWYRQSLGQGLEFLIYFQGNSAPDKSGLPSDRFSAERTGGSVSTLTIQRTQQEDSAVYLCASTGLVGTDTQYFGPGTRLTVL.

This clone has a single count. CDR3 loop: CASRLFGGNTEAFF. CDR3 nucleotide sequence: TGCGCCAGCAGACTGTTCGGGGGAAACACTGAAGCTTTCTTT. The chain combines TRBV5-1 with TRBJ1-1, with D maybe TRBD1 (5 bases). The CDR3 runs 14 residues. The germline V gene encodes CDR1 SGHRS and CDR2 YFSETQ. The ends were cut back, 5 bases at V and 2 bases at J, with 13 bases in the middle.

The rearrangement links TRBV5-1 to TRBJ2-5; TRBD2 matches 11 bases. The CDR3 consists of 16 residues. Unmatched junction bases numbered 8, after V lost 4 bases and J lost 3 bases. Germline V gene data show CDR1 as SGHRS and CDR2 as YFSETQ. CDR3 coding DNA: TGCGCCAGCAGCCCCTTGACTAGCGGGACCGAAGAGACCCAGTACTTC. Translation: CASSPLTSGTEETQYF.

This clone has just a few counts. The rearrangement uses TRBV7-9 and TRBJ2-5; 7 nucleotides agree with TRBD2. The V and J ends lost 7 bases and 5 bases, in that order; junction bases with no gene match: 7. Germline assignment: CDR1 SEHNR and CDR2 FQNEAQ (reference sequence). This CDR3 has 13 residues. CDR3 DNA: TGTGCCAGCACCCCAGTGGGGGGGGAGACCCAGTACTTC. Amino acids: CASTPVGGETQYF.

The chain is built from TRBV7-2 and TRBJ1-5; D is ambiguous. Trimming removed 3 bases from V and 4 bases from J, with 7 bases in between. The CDR3 has 13 residues. Looked up from germline, CDR1 is SGHTA and CDR2 is FQGNSA. CDR3: CASSFWSNQPQHF. The CDR3 coding sequence is TGTGCCAGCAGCTTTTGGTCAAATCAGCCCCAGCATTTT.

The chain combines TRBV12-3 or TRBV12-4 with TRBJ2-7; no firm D call. Trimming removed 8 bases at V and 0 bases at J, with 11 bases between. There are 13 residues in the CDR3. DNA of the CDR3: TGTGCCAGCCACAAGGCGAACTCCTACGAGCAGTACTTC. This sequence encodes CASHKANSYEQYF.

The chain has TRBV28 and TRBJ1-1, with 7 positions matching TRBD1. The CDR3 covers 14 residues. Germline CDR1 reads MDHEN; CDR2 reads SYDVKM. The V gene end was trimmed by 5 bases and the J gene end by 1 base; junction bases not matched to a gene: 4. The CDR3 coding sequence is TGTGCCAGCAGTCCCGGGACAGAGAACACTGAAGCTTTCTTT. It specifies CASSPGTENTEAFF.

The chain has TRBV5-4 and TRBJ2-1; 8 bases fit TRBD1. The germline V gene encodes CDR1 SGHNT and CDR2 YYREEE (reference sequence). J was trimmed by 3 bases and V by 0 bases; bases with no gene match: 5. The CDR3 contains 16 residues. The CDR3 DNA reads TGTGCCAGCAGCTTGGGCGGGACAGGCATCTACAATGAGCAGTTCTTC. Amino acid sequence: CASSLGGTGIYNEQFF.

The chain recombines TRBV11-3 with TRBJ2-7, with 12 bases matching TRBD2. CDR1 SGHNT and CDR2 YENEEA come from the germline V gene. The CDR3 spans 15 residues. V was clipped by 4 bases and J by 4 bases; unmatched bases: 5. CDR3 in amino acids: CASSSGLAGSYEQYF. In DNA, the CDR3 is TGTGCCAGCAGCTCCGGACTAGCGGGATCTTACGAGCAGTACTTC.

This clone has a single count. The V and J genes are TRBV18 and TRBJ2-7; D gene unclear. Trimming stripped 3 bases from V and 5 bases from J, with 11 bases between. CDR1 is KGHSH and CDR2 is LQKENI in the germline V gene. The CDR3 extends over 13 amino acids. The DNA for the CDR3 is TGTGCCAGCTCACCGCGATACAGTGACGAGCAGTACTTC. It yields the protein CASSPRYSDEQYF.

This chain uses TRBV2 with TRBJ1-5, with a tentative D call TRBD1 (5 bases). This CDR3 comprises 14 residues. The V end lost 6 bases, the J end lost 10 bases, and 19 bases lay between the germline ends. Germline V gene data show CDR1 as SNHLY and CDR2 as FYNNEI. CDR3 DNA sequence: TGTGCCAGCAGCGCGGACACCCTAGGTTTACCCCAGCATTTT. As protein: CASSADTLGLPQHF.

The CDR3 spells CATSESGSLIGELFF. CDR3 nucleotides: TGTGCCACCAGTGAGAGCGGGAGTCTTATCGGGGAGCTGTTTTTT. The chain uses TRBV24-1 and TRBJ2-2, with 8 nucleotides matching TRBD2. Trimming removed 4 bases from V and 7 bases from J; junction bases left unmatched: 7. Germline V lookup: CDR1 KGHDR, CDR2 SFDVKD. CDR3 length: 15 amino acids.

This sequence joins TRBV19 and TRBJ1-2; D gene uncertain. The CDR3 consists of 16 residues. V dropped 3 bases and J dropped 4 bases, with 18 bases sitting between them. Germline values: CDR1 LNHDA, CDR2 SQIVND (reference sequence). CDR3 protein: CASSISPGEAGYGYTF. The CDR3 region has the DNA TGTGCCAGTAGTATTTCGCCCGGGGAGGCTGGCTATGGCTACACCTTC.

V gene TRBV7-2 combines with J gene TRBJ2-1, with D possibly being TRBD2 (6 bases). The CDR3 runs 15 residues. Germline V gene sequence: CDR1 SGHTA, CDR2 FQGNSA. The V gene lost 3 bases and the J gene lost 5 bases, with 14 bases spanning the gap. CDR3 region: CASSFSGLSNNEQFF. CDR3 bases: TGTGCCAGCAGCTTCTCGGGACTTAGCAACAATGAGCAGTTCTTC.

The gene calls are TRBV7-3 and TRBJ2-1; D assignment may be TRBD1 or TRBD2 (5 bases each). The CDR3 is 13 residues long. Germline V gives CDR1 SGHTA, CDR2 FQGTGA. Trimming pared 5 bases from V and 12 bases from J, leaving 17 bases between. The CDR3 DNA reads TGTGCCAGCAGCATTGGGACCGGGAACTCGCAGTTCTTC. This translates into CASSIGTGNSQFF.

This chain links TRBV2 with TRBJ2-5, with 8 bases aligning to TRBD2. CDR3 length equals 12 residues. J was trimmed by 5 bases and V by 9 bases; bases with no gene match: 5. CDR1 is SNHLY, CDR2 FYNNEI, per germline. The CDR3 sequence is CARSGSGETQYF. The CDR3 DNA reads TGTGCCAGGAGCGGGAGTGGTGAGACCCAGTACTTC.

The chain combines TRBV11-2 with TRBJ1-6; D is unresolved. Per germline, CDR1 SGHAT and CDR2 FQNNGV. Trimming stripped 1 base from V and 10 bases from J, with 8 bases between. The CDR3 is 13 amino acids. The CDR3 is CASSLVRESPLHF. The DNA of the CDR3 is TGTGCCAGCAGCTTAGTGAGGGAATCACCCCTCCACTTT.

Only a few counts were recorded for this clone. This chain links TRBV5-4 with TRBJ1-6; no reliable D call. The CDR3 sequence is 11 residues long. Trimming removed 0 bases from V and 13 bases from J, with 5 bases in between. The germline gives CDR1 SGHNT, CDR2 YYREEE (reference sequence). The CDR3 DNA is TGTGCCAGCAGCTTGGGAGGGCCCCTCCACTTT. Amino acid sequence: CASSLGGPLHF.

CDR3 sequence reads: CASSLEAVNTEAFF. In nucleotides, the CDR3 is TGCGCCAGCAGCTTGGAGGCAGTCAACACTGAAGCTTTCTTT. V is TRBV5-1 and J is TRBJ1-1; D is uncertain. Trimming pared 0 bases from V and 2 bases from J, leaving 8 bases between. The germline V gene encodes CDR1 SGHRS and CDR2 YFSETQ. The CDR3 covers 14 residues. The full variable domain, rest sourced from reference TRBV5-1 and TRBJ1-1, is KAGVTQTPRYLIKTRGQQVTLSCSPISGHRSVSWYQQTPGQGLQFLFEYFSETQRNKGNFPGRFSGRQFSNSRSEMNVSTLELGDSALYLCASSLEAVNTEAFFGQGTRLTVV.

This chain joins TRBV6-1 and TRBJ1-1, with D unclear. The CDR3 covers 14 residues. In germline, CDR1 is MNHNS, CDR2 SASEGT. V dropped 3 bases and J dropped 1 base, with 9 bases sitting between them. The CDR3 loop reads CASSEGWENTEAFF. In DNA form, the CDR3 reads TGTGCCAGCAGTGAGGGTTGGGAGAACACTGAAGCTTTCTTT.

This clone was recorded once. This chain uses TRBV12-2 with TRBJ2-3; TRBD2 is the table's D call and was not checked against the DNA. TRBV12-2 corresponds to a pseudogene. This CDR3 contains 18 residues. The CDR3 nucleotides read TGTGCAAGTCGCTTAGCTCCTCGGACTAGCATTAGCACAGATACGCAGTATTTT. Translated, it gives CASRLAPRTSISTDTQYF.

The chain uses TRBV5-1 and TRBJ2-5; 12 positions match TRBD1. This CDR3 is 16 amino acids long. Germline V gene data show CDR1 as SGHRS and CDR2 as YFSETQ. J lost 0 bases, V lost 4 bases, and 4 bases had no gene match. DNA of the CDR3: TGCGCCAGCAGCCCGGGGACAGGGGGCTACCAAGAGACCCAGTACTTC. Translated, it gives CASSPGTGGYQETQYF.

The chain links TRBV29-1 to TRBJ1-1; 11 bases match TRBD1. Germline CDR1 and CDR2: SQVTM and ANQGSEA. V gave up 4 bases and J gave up 0 bases; unmatched junction bases: 7. The CDR3 length is 16 residues. For the CDR3, the DNA is TGCAGCGTTGGGGGGACAGGGGGATTTTTGAACACTGAAGCTTTCTTT. It specifies CSVGGTGGFLNTEAFF.

J is TRBJ2-7 and V is TRBV4-3; D unresolved. The CDR3 is 15 residues long. Trimming left V 2 bases short and J 0 bases short, with 11 bases between. Per germline, CDR1 LGHNA and CDR2 YSLEER. The CDR3 region is CASSQLLTVSYEQYF. The DNA for the CDR3 is TGCGCCAGCAGCCAACTCCTAACCGTCTCCTACGAGCAGTACTTC.

Notes on this clone: The junction does not match germline at one end; this may be a read error. V usage is TRBV7-7 and J usage is TRBJ2-3, with D maybe TRBD1 (5 bases). CDR1 is SSHAT and CDR2 is FNYEAQ in the germline V gene (reference sequence). The CDR3 totals 15 residues. The CDR3, as DNA: TGTGCTAGCAGCCGGACACTTTCTAGCACAGATACGCAGTATTTT. This codes for CASSRTLSSTDTQYF. The complete variable domain, with remaining parts taken from reference TRBV7-7 and TRBJ2-3, reads GAGVSQSPRYKVTKRGQDVTLRCDPISSHATLYWYQQALGQGPEFLTYFNYEAQPDKSGLPSDRFSAERPEGSISTLTIQRTEQRDSAMYRCASSRTLSSTDTQYFGPGTRLTVL.